These 16 T cell receptor beta chains originate from one sample sequenced in a study of OX40 agonist ivuxolimab in advanced cancers. Using immunoSEQ multiplex PCR, the repertoire was profiled, and TCRdb retains in-frame clones only, with some absent. The data show 50,000 to 60,000 clones, with about 85% seen just once and 14% held by the top ten. Sample: CD4+ or CD8+ T cells sorted from blood, taken in a trial of the OX40 agonist ivuxolimab. These receptors were taken from an adult with an advanced solid tumor such as melanoma, head and neck, liver or kidney cancer.

The V gene is TRBV7-9, the J gene TRBJ2-1; 8 bases are a match to TRBD1. V shed 8 bases and J 7 bases; nucleotides not matched to a gene: 10. The V gene's germline CDR1 is SEHNR and CDR2 FQNEAQ (reference sequence). The CDR3 extends over 14 amino acids. In DNA, the CDR3 is TGTGCCAGCGTCTGGAGCCAGGGGGCTAATGAGCAGTTCTTC. This sequence encodes CASVWSQGANEQFF.

This chain connects TRBV5-1 to TRBJ1-1, with 7 bases fitting TRBD1. CDR1 is SGHRS, CDR2 YFSETQ, per germline. The CDR3 is 14 residues long. V was clipped by 3 bases and J by 3 bases; unmatched bases: 5. CDR3 sequence: CASSSGTDYTEAFF. In nucleotides, the CDR3 is TGCGCCAGCAGCTCCGGGACAGACTACACTGAAGCTTTCTTT.

The rearrangement uses TRBV7-7 and TRBJ2-2, with D possibly TRBD2 on 6 matching bases. From germline, CDR1 is SSHAT and CDR2 FNYEAQ (reference sequence). This CDR3 spans 14 amino acids. Trimming removed 0 bases at V and 5 bases at J, with 7 bases between. DNA of the CDR3: TGTGCCAGCAGCTTAGCGGGAGGAACCGGGGAGCTGTTTTTT. It encodes CASSLAGGTGELFF.

In its sample, this clone was seen once. V usage is TRBV4-3 and J usage is TRBJ1-1; D not certain. V lost 1 base and J lost 3, with 12 bases in between. The germline V gene encodes CDR1 LGHNA and CDR2 YSLEER. This CDR3 has 15 amino acids. CDR3 sequence: CASSQVWTADTEAFF. DNA of the CDR3: TGCGCCAGCAGCCAAGTTTGGACTGCGGACACTGAAGCTTTCTTT.

This rearrangement joins TRBV4-1 to TRBJ1-1; TRBD1 is a possible D gene (5 bases). Germline-derived CDR1 and CDR2 are MGHRA and YSYEKL. The CDR3 has 15 residues. With 1 base removed from V and 4 bases from J, the gap between germline ends came to 13 bases. CDR3 in DNA: TGCGCCAGCAGCCAAGTATGGGGGGGAGGCACTGAAGCTTTCTTT. Amino acids: CASSQVWGGGTEAFF.

V gene TRBV30 combines with J gene TRBJ1-2, with D unclear. The CDR3 contains 10 residues. Trimming removed 3 bases from V and 8 bases from J, with 7 bases in between. Per germline, CDR1 GTSNPN and CDR2 SVGIG (reference sequence). CDR3 DNA: TGTGCCTGGAGGACCGGGGGCTACACCTTC. Translated, it gives CAWRTGGYTF.

The V gene is TRBV4-1, the J gene TRBJ2-3, with a weak D call TRBD2 (7 bases). Germline assignment: CDR1 MGHRA and CDR2 YSYEKL. V was cut by 1 base and J by 4 bases, with 18 bases left in between. The CDR3 length is 17 residues. The CDR3 sequence: CASSQGGGGPSADTQYF. The CDR3 bases are TGCGCCAGCAGCCAAGGGGGAGGGGGGCCGAGCGCAGATACGCAGTATTTT.

V and J are TRBV7-9 and TRBJ1-3; D ambiguous. The germline V gene encodes CDR1 SEHNR and CDR2 FQNEAQ (reference sequence). Trimming took 2 bases from V and 12 from J, leaving 11 bases between them. The CDR3 covers 12 residues. The CDR3 DNA follows: TGTGCCAGCAGCTTAATCACAGCCAGCATATATTTT. Encoded protein: CASSLITASIYF.

The rearrangement joins TRBV7-9 to TRBJ2-2; 12 bases are a match to TRBD2. CDR3 length equals 19 residues. From germline, CDR1 is SEHNR and CDR2 FQNEAQ (reference sequence). The ends lost 6 bases at V and 1 base at J; junction bases unmatched: 12. CDR3 in amino acids: CASSSPVLGLAGNTGELFF. CDR3 DNA sequence: TGTGCCAGCAGTTCGCCCGTCTTGGGACTAGCGGGGAACACCGGGGAGCTGTTTTTT. The whole variable domain, filled in from reference TRBV7-9 and TRBJ2-2, reads DTGVSQNPRHKITKRGQNVTFRCDPISEHNRLYWYRQTLGQGPEFLTYFQNEAQLEKSRLLSDRFSAERPKGSFSTLEIQRTEQGDSAMYLCASSSPVLGLAGNTGELFFGEGSRLTVL.

This chain joins TRBV18 and TRBJ2-7; TRBD2 matches at 8 bases. The germline V gene encodes CDR1 KGHSH and CDR2 LQKENI. J gave up 11 bases and V 4 bases, and 7 bases lay outside the gene matches. The CDR3 has 12 residues. The CDR3 DNA is TGTGCCAGCTCACTTCGGCCGGGAGGGGAGTACTTC. Residues: CASSLRPGGEYF.

This chain connects TRBV4-3 to TRBJ2-6, with D possibly TRBD2 on 6 matching bases. V gave up 5 bases and J gave up 0 bases, with 11 bases separating them. Germline V gene data show CDR1 as LGHNA and CDR2 as YSLEER. This CDR3 has 16 residues. In DNA, the CDR3 is TGCGCCAGCAGCGCGTCCGGGAGCTCTGGGGCCAACGTCCTGACTTTC. The encoded protein is CASSASGSSGANVLTF.

By share of the sample, this clone is medium-sized. The same CDR3 is also encoded by other DNA sequences in this sample. V usage is TRBV27 and J usage is TRBJ1-2, with a tentative D call TRBD1 (5 bases). Germline values: CDR1 MNHEY, CDR2 SMNVEV (reference sequence). V shed 5 bases and J shed 0 bases, with 10 bases lying between them. The CDR3 loop spans 14 amino acids. The CDR3 DNA follows: TGTGCCAGCAGTCCAGGGCCCTCTAACTATGGCTACACCTTC. The encoded protein is CASSPGPSNYGYTF.

V and J are TRBV19 and TRBJ2-7; D is perhaps TRBD2 (6 bases). The V and J ends lost 3 bases and 6 bases respectively, with 9 bases between them. Germline loops: CDR1 LNHDA, CDR2 SQIVND (reference sequence). This CDR3 contains 12 residues. CDR3: CASSIGGSEQYF. In DNA, the CDR3 is TGTGCCAGTAGTATCGGAGGGAGCGAGCAGTACTTC.

This CDR3 is CASSSLGSFPDTDTQYF. CDR3 in DNA: TGTGCCAGCAGTTCCTTAGGATCTTTTCCCGACACAGATACGCAGTATTTT. The chain links TRBV27 to TRBJ2-3; no reliable D call. Germline V lookup: CDR1 MNHEY, CDR2 SMNVEV (reference sequence). This CDR3 has 17 residues. Trimming took off 4 bases at V and 2 bases at J, with 19 bases between the two ends.

The chain links TRBV7-9 to TRBJ1-5; D gene unclear. Germline V gene lookup returns CDR1 SEHNR and CDR2 FQNEAQ (reference sequence). The CDR3 runs 13 residues. V was pared by 2 bases and J by 6 bases, with 8 bases between. The CDR3, as DNA: TGTGCCAGCAGCTTAATGGAGCGTCAGCCCCAGCATTTT. Translated, it gives CASSLMERQPQHF.

V is TRBV29-1 and J is TRBJ2-1, with a weak D call TRBD1 (5 bases). CDR3 length: 11 amino acids. Trimming cost V 6 bases and J 6 bases, with 9 bases left between them. Germline V gene data show CDR1 as SQVTM and CDR2 as ANQGSEA. CDR3 bases: TGCAGCGTAGTCAGGGCCAATGAGCAGTTCTTC. Encoded protein: CSVVRANEQFF.